The 10 T cell receptor beta chains in this list originate from one sample, sequenced in a study of blood T cell repertoires in COVID-19. Using immunoSEQ multiplex PCR, the repertoire was profiled, and TCRdb retains in-frame clones only, with some absent. The sample lists 200,000 to 250,000 clones; about 79% were seen once. The sample was PBMCs or T cells enriched from blood (not recorded which). The receptors shown here come from a woman aged 40 to 50 with acute COVID-19.

This clone was observed a handful of times. This sequence joins TRBV27 and TRBJ2-6; the match to TRBD2 covers 10 bases. Germline V lookup: CDR1 MNHEY, CDR2 SMNVEV (reference sequence). CDR3 length: 16 residues. After removal of 5 bases from V and 12 bases from J, the junction contained 13 bases not matched to a gene. The CDR3 DNA sequence: TGTGCCAGCAGTCCCGGTCGGACTAGCGGACGCGGCGTCCTGACTTTC. The encoded protein is CASSPGRTSGRGVLTF.

Only one count was recorded for this clone. V gene TRBV25-1 combines with J gene TRBJ2-7; TRBD1 is a possible D gene (6 bases). The CDR3 has 13 residues. In germline, CDR1 is MGHDK, CDR2 SYGVNS. With 5 bases removed from V and 7 bases from J, the gap between germline ends came to 15 bases. CDR3 coding DNA: TGTGCCAGCAGTTGGCTAGGGGGTGGTGAGCAGTACTTC. This encodes CASSWLGGGEQYF.

This clone was seen more than once but under ten times. The chain carries TRBV19 and TRBJ1-6; 8 bases are a match to TRBD1. This CDR3 contains 16 residues. Germline CDR1 is LNHDA and CDR2 is SQIVND (reference sequence). J gave up 0 bases and V 5 bases, and 3 bases lay outside the gene matches. CDR3 sequence: CASSHRGTSYNSPLHF. The CDR3 nucleotides are TGTGCCAGTAGTCACAGGGGGACCTCCTATAATTCACCCCTCCACTTT.

This clone was seen a few times. The chain uses TRBV9 and TRBJ2-2, with a possible D match to TRBD2 (6 bases). Germline V lookup: CDR1 SGDLS, CDR2 YYNGEE. The CDR3 contains 14 residues. Between the trimmed V and J ends, which lost 4 bases and 6 bases, there was a span of 13 bases. CDR3 sequence (DNA): TGTGCCAGCAGCCCCCGACTAGATTCCGGGGAGCTGTTTTTT. It is translated as CASSPRLDSGELFF.

The gene calls are TRBV28 and TRBJ1-4; maybe TRBD1 (5 bases). V was clipped by 6 bases and J by 7 bases, with 15 bases between them. This CDR3 has 14 amino acids. Germline V gives CDR1 MDHEN, CDR2 SYDVKM. As DNA, the CDR3 is TGTGCCAGCAGCATGGGGGGGAAGGGTGAAAAACTGTTTTTT. Translating gives CASSMGGKGEKLFF.

The chain carries TRBV15 and TRBJ1-5, with D possibly being TRBD1 (6 bases). Trimming shortened V by 8 bases and J by 7 bases, and 9 bases separated the two germline ends. Germline V CDR1 and CDR2: LNHNV, YYDKDF (reference sequence). CDR3 length: 11 residues. CDR3 residues: CATGGGQPQHF. In DNA form, the CDR3 reads TGTGCCACCGGGGGGGGCCAGCCCCAGCATTTT. Using reference TRBV15 and TRBJ1-5 for the parts outside the CDR3, the full variable domain is DAMVIQNPRYQVTQFGKPVTLSCSQTLNHNVMYWYQQKSSQAPKLLFHYYDKDFNNEADTPDNFQSRRPNTSFCFLDIRSPGLGDTAMYLCATGGGQPQHFGDGTRLSIL.

This clone appeared a few times. Here the CDR3 DNA reads TGCAGCGTTGAGGAAAGGGCAGGGTTTGGAAACACCATATATTTT. Protein: CSVEERAGFGNTIYF. The V gene is TRBV29-1, the J gene TRBJ1-3, with TRBD1 as a possible D gene (5 bases). This CDR3 contains 15 residues. The V end was cut by 3 bases, the J end by 3 bases, with 15 bases between. Germline CDR1 is SQVTM and CDR2 is ANQGSEA.

The rearrangement uses TRBV15 and TRBJ2-3; D is possibly TRBD2 (6 bases). This CDR3 is 15 amino acids long. CDR1 LNHNV and CDR2 YYDKDF come from the germline V gene (reference sequence). Trimming took off 1 base at V and 8 bases at J, with 16 bases between the two ends. DNA for the CDR3: TGTGCCACCAGCAGAGCGGGGCGGGGCCGGGGTACGCAGTATTTT. Translating it yields CATSRAGRGRGTQYF.

This chain joins TRBV4-2 and TRBJ1-4, with D possibly being TRBD1 (5 bases). Germline V gene data show CDR1 as LGHNA and CDR2 as YNFKEQ. This CDR3 is built from 15 residues. V was pared by 0 bases and J by 10 bases, with 15 bases between. CDR3 DNA sequence: TGTGCCAGCAGCCAAGAAGGGGCAGACGCCGGAAAACTGTTTTTT. The encoded protein is CASSQEGADAGKLFF.

The rearrangement joins TRBV7-2 to TRBJ1-6; D ambiguous. Germline-derived CDR1 and CDR2 are SGHTA and FQGNSA. CDR3 length: 12 amino acids. V lost 4 bases to trimming and J lost 7 bases, with 5 bases between them. The CDR3 region has the DNA TGTGCCAGCAGCTCGACAAATTCACCCCTCCACTTT. Residues: CASSSTNSPLHF.